These 4 T cell receptor beta chains came from one sample sequenced in a study of cytomegalovirus exposure and HLA in healthy donors. The PCR had 60 Vbeta and 13 Jbeta primers. TCRdb's copy holds only in-frame clones and misses some; the assay was immunoSEQ multiplex PCR. In the table there are 160,000 or so clones, around 82% of which are singletons. Sequencing used PBMCs. These receptors all stem from a man over 45 in good health and CMV-seropositive.

J is TRBJ1-5 and V is TRBV9; TRBD1 matches at 7 bases. The germline V gene has CDR1 SGDLS and CDR2 YYNGEE. The junction had 3 bases not matched to a gene; V was cut back by 1 base and J by 2 bases. The CDR3 runs to 15 residues. CDR3 DNA: TGTGCCAGCAGCGTATCTACAGGGGGCAATCAGCCCCAGCATTTT. Amino acid sequence: CASSVSTGGNQPQHF.

This clone was counted ten times or more. CDR3: CASSLFQGVSGNTIYF. As DNA, the CDR3 is TGTGCCAGCAGCCTTTTCCAGGGTGTCTCTGGAAACACCATATATTTT. V gene TRBV14 combines with J gene TRBJ1-3; tentatively, D is TRBD1 (5 bases). CDR3 size: 16 residues. CDR1 and CDR2 (germline): SGHDN, FVKESK. The V end lost 4 bases, the J end lost 0 bases, and 13 bases lay between the germline ends.

J is TRBJ2-7 and V is TRBV7-2, with 11 bases aligning to TRBD2. Trimming at V came to 8 bases and at J to 7 bases, leaving 19 bases not matched to a gene. Germline V gene data show CDR1 as SGHTA and CDR2 as FQGNSA. The CDR3 has 17 residues. The CDR3: CASSTGRGLAGGREQYF. The CDR3 DNA reads as TGTGCCAGCTCCACAGGAAGGGGCCTAGCGGGGGGCAGGGAGCAGTACTTC.

The chain carries TRBV2 and TRBJ2-5; a possible D gene is TRBD1 (8 bases). V shed 7 bases and J shed 11 bases, with 26 bases lying between them. Germline CDR1 and CDR2: SNHLY and FYNNEI. This CDR3 has 15 residues. The CDR3 sequence is CASMIGGQGAGEQYF. The DNA of the CDR3 is TGTGCCAGCATGATTGGAGGGCAGGGGGCGGGGGAGCAGTACTTC.